This entry concerns a single T cell receptor (beta chain). As yet, its antigen is unknown. The sample belongs to a study of cytomegalovirus exposure and HLA in healthy donors. Study results and caveats: Most TCR sequences were uncommon, yet certain public TCRs appeared in many donors. Cytomegalovirus association was assigned to approximately 160 TCR beta chains. High specificity and sensitivity for cytomegalovirus status were reported for the classifier.

Produced via immunoSEQ multiplex PCR; TCRdb's table is partial and in-frame only. The sample shows about 280,000 clones, about 86% of them seen only once. The CDR3 has 17 amino acids. Germline CDR1 SGDLS, CDR2 YYNGEE. V dropped 0 bases and J dropped 0 bases, with 12 bases sitting between them. This sequence joins TRBV9 and TRBJ2-2; the D gene is possibly TRBD2 (6 bases). The sequenced material came from PBMCs. The clonotype originates from a woman aged 18-29 years in good health and CMV-seronegative. The CDR3 loop reads CASSVVGRGTNTGELFF. The CDR3 nucleotides are TGTGCCAGCAGCGTAGTGGGGCGGGGCACGAACACCGGGGAGCTGTTTTTT. The whole variable domain, filled in from reference TRBV9 and TRBJ2-2, reads DSGVTQTPKHLITATGQRVTLRCSPRSGDLSVYWYQQSLDQGLQFLIQYYNGEERAKGNILERFSAQQFPDLHSELNLSSLELGDSALYFCASSVVGRGTNTGELFFGEGSRLTVL.